The rows below give T cell receptor beta chains drawn from one sample of a study of identical twins. TCRdb ran MiXCR on the 5' RACE reads and lists one entry per CDR3 protein. The table lists around 450,000 distinct CDR3 sequences, around 14% of them singletons. In addition, the sample was reused for a study of yellow fever vaccine responses in identical twins.

Sequenced input: CD4+ T cells sorted from blood. The receptors derive from a woman between 18 and 29 years old in good health. CDR3s include the opening cysteine and the closing phenylalanine or tryptophan. The order of the fields is V gene, J gene, clone size, D gene, CDR3 protein, CDR3 DNA. D genes are given only for firm matches. Rows give clone size only sometimes, using once, few, many, or a class for an expanded clone.

TRBV20-1,TRBJ2-3,-,-,CSAVGPPLGTQYF,TGCAGTGCTGTGGGACCCCCCTTAGGAACGCAGTATTTT
TRBV10-3,TRBJ2-1,few,-,CAIGPQANEQFF,TGTGCCATCGGGCCGCAAGCGAATGAGCAGTTCTTC
TRBV19,TRBJ1-1,-,-,CASSIGGGVGTEAFF,TGTGCCAGTAGTATTGGTGGAGGGGTGGGCACTGAAGCTTTCTTT
TRBV9,TRBJ2-2,few,-,CASSSAAADTGELFF,TGTGCCAGCAGCTCCGCGGCGGCCGATACCGGGGAGCTGTTTTTT
TRBV2,TRBJ2-5,-,-,CASSREGGLRDQETQYF,TGTGCCAGCAGCAGGGAGGGGGGGTTGAGGGACCAAGAGACCCAGTACTTC
TRBV21-1,TRBJ2-4,few,-,CASSKDISTRGNIQYF,TGTGCCAGCAGCAAAGATATCAGCACCCGAGGGAACATTCAGTACTTC
TRBV12-3/TRBV12-4,TRBJ2-2,few,-,CASSLRRTDTGELFF,TGTGCCAGCAGTCTCCGGAGAACGGACACCGGGGAGCTGTTTTTT
TRBV20-1,TRBJ1-6,many,TRBD1,CSAQTDRDNSPLHF,TGCAGTGCCCAAACGGACAGGGATAATTCACCCCTCCACTTT
TRBV10-3,TRBJ2-3,-,-,CAISEKGGTDTQYF,TGTGCCATCAGTGAAAAGGGAGGCACAGATACGCAGTATTTT
TRBV28,TRBJ2-5,few,-,CASGGLEETQYF,TGTGCCAGCGGCGGCCTGGAAGAGACCCAGTACTTC
TRBV24-1,TRBJ2-5,few,-,CATSDFRDQETQYF,TGTGCCACCAGTGATTTCAGGGACCAAGAGACCCAGTACTTC
TRBV7-2,TRBJ1-1,-,-,CASSPRGRTEAFF,TGTGCCAGCAGCCCCCGGGGGAGAACTGAAGCTTTCTTT
TRBV3-1,TRBJ2-7,few,-,CASSRERAPYEQYF,TGTGCCAGCAGCCGTGAGCGGGCACCCTACGAGCAGTACTTC
TRBV14,TRBJ2-7,-,-,CASSQEAAVPYEQYF,TGTGCCAGCAGCCAAGAGGCGGCAGTTCCCTACGAGCAGTACTTC
TRBV12-3/TRBV12-4,TRBJ2-1,many,TRBD1,CASRDRAPYNEQFF,TGTGCCAGCAGGGACAGGGCCCCGTACAATGAGCAGTTCTTC
TRBV12-3/TRBV12-4,TRBJ1-5,few,-,CASSFGVSNQPQHF,TGTGCCAGCAGTTTTGGAGTTAGCAATCAGCCCCAGCATTTT
TRBV29-1,TRBJ1-2,-,-,CSVERRARGYTF,TGCAGCGTTGAAAGACGCGCTCGGGGCTACACCTTC
TRBV10-2,TRBJ2-1,few,-,CASSLRGGVNEQFF,TGCGCCAGCAGTTTGAGAGGTGGTGTGAATGAGCAGTTCTTC
TRBV24-1,TRBJ1-5,few,-,CATSSTGRGNQPQHF,TGTGCCACCAGTTCTACGGGGAGGGGCAATCAGCCCCAGCATTTT
TRBV28,TRBJ1-2,many,TRBD1,CASSTPDRESGGYTF,TGTGCCAGCAGTACCCCGGACAGGGAGAGTGGTGGCTACACCTTC
TRBV12-3/TRBV12-4,TRBJ1-3,many,TRBD1,CASSLAGTEGNTIYF,TGTGCCAGCAGTTTAGCCGGGACAGAAGGAAACACCATATATTTT
TRBV7-9,TRBJ2-5,few,TRBD1,CASSPGTGPKETQYF,TGTGCCAGCAGTCCCGGGACAGGGCCTAAAGAGACCCAGTACTTC
TRBV20-1,TRBJ2-3,few,TRBD2,CSARTSGGVSDTQYF,TGCAGTGCTAGAACTAGCGGGGGGGTTTCAGATACGCAGTATTTT
TRBV20-1,TRBJ2-4,-,-,CSARRGGTSFVSSLAKNIQYF,TGCAGTGCTAGAAGAGGGGGGACAAGTTTTGTTTCGTCTTTAGCCAAAAACATTCAGTACTTC
TRBV7-2,TRBJ2-1,-,TRBD2,CASSLVGTSGNNEQFF,TGTGCCAGCAGCTTAGTCGGGACTAGCGGGAACAATGAGCAGTTCTTC
TRBV29-1,TRBJ2-7,many,-,CSVAMGSDYEQYF,TGCAGCGTTGCGATGGGCTCTGACTACGAGCAGTACTTC
TRBV10-1,TRBJ2-7,once,TRBD1,CASSESWLRQGSYEQYF,TGCGCCAGCAGTGAGTCGTGGCTTAGACAGGGATCCTACGAGCAGTACTTC
TRBV29-1,TRBJ1-1,few,TRBD1,CSVEDLVTGAGEAFF,TGCAGCGTTGAAGATTTAGTGACAGGGGCGGGTGAAGCTTTCTTT
TRBV11-2,TRBJ2-7,-,TRBD2,CASSGTSGGSYEQYF,TGTGCCAGCAGCGGGACTAGCGGGGGGTCCTACGAGCAGTACTTC
TRBV5-1,TRBJ1-2,few,TRBD1,CASSPLDRANYGYTF,TGCGCCAGCAGCCCACTGGACAGGGCCAACTATGGCTACACCTTC